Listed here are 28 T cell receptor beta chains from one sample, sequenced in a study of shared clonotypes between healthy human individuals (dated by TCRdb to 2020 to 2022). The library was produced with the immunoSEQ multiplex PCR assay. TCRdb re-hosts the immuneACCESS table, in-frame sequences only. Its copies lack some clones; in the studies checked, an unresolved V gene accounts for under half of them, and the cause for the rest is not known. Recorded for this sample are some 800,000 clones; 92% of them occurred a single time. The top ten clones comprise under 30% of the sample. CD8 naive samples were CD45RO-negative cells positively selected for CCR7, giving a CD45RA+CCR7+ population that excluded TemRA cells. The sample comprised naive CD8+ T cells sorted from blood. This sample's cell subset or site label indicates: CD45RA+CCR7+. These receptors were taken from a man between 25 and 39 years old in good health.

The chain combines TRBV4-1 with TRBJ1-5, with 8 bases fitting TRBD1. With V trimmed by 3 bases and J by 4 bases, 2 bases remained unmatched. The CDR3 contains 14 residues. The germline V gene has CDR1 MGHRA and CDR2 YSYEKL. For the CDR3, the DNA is TGCGCCAGCAGCCACCGACAGGGGAATCAGCCCCAGCATTTT. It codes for CASSHRQGNQPQHF.

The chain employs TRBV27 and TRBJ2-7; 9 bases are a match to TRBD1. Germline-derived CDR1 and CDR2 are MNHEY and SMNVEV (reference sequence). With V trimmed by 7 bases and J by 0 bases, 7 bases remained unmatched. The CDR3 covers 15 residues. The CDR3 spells CASTPWDRVSYEQYF. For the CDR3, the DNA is TGTGCCAGCACCCCGTGGGACAGGGTCTCCTACGAGCAGTACTTC.

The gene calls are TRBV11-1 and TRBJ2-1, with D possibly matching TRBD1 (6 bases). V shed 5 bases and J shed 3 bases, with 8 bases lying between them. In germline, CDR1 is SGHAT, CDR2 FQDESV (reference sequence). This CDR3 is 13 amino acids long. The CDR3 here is CASSKQGYNEQFF. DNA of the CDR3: TGTGCCAGCAGCAAACAGGGCTACAATGAGCAGTTCTTC.

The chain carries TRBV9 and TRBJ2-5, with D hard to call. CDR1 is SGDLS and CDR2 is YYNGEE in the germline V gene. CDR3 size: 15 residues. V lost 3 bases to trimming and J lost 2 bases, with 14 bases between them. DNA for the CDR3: TGTGCCAGCAGCGGAGGCGTATTGGGTCAAGAGACCCAGTACTTC. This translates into CASSGGVLGQETQYF.

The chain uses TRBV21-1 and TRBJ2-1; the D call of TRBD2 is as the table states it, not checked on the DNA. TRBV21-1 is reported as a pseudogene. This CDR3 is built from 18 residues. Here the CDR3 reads CASSKFPPASRPNNEQFF. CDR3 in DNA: TGTGCCAGCAGCAAATTTCCCCCAGCGTCCCGCCCGAACAATGAGCAGTTCTTC.

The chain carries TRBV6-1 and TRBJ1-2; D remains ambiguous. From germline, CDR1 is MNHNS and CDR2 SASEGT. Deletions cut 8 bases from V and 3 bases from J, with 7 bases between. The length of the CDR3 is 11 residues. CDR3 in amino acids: CASRTDYGYTF. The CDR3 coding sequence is TGTGCCAGCCGGACGGACTATGGCTACACCTTC.

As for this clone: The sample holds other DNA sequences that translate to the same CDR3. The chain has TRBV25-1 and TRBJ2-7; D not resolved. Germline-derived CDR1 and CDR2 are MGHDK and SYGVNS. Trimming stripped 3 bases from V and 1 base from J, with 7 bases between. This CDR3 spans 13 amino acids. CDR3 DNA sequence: TGTGCCAGCAGTGAGGGGTCTTCCTACGAGCAGTACTTC. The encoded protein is CASSEGSSYEQYF.

The CDR3, as DNA: TGCGCCAGCAGCCAGGCAGGACCCTATAGCAATCAGCCCCAGCATTTT. This sequence encodes CASSQAGPYSNQPQHF. The J gene is TRBJ1-5, the V gene TRBV4-1; no definite D call. This CDR3 spans 16 amino acids. Trimming pared 3 bases from V and 0 bases from J, leaving 12 bases between. Germline CDR1 reads MGHRA; CDR2 reads YSYEKL.

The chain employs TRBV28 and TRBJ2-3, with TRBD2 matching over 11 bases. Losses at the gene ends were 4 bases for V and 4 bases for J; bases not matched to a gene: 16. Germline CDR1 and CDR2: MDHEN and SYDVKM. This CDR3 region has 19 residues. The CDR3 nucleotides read TGTGCCAGCAGTTCCCACACCCGCAAACTAGCGGGAGTTGCAGATACGCAGTATTTT. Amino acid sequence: CASSSHTRKLAGVADTQYF. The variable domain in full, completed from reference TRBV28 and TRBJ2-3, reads DVKVTQSSRYLVKRTGEKVFLECVQDMDHENMFWYRQDPGLGLRLIYFSYDVKMKEKGDIPEGYSVSREKKERFSLILESASTNQTSMYLCASSSHTRKLAGVADTQYFGPGTRLTVL.

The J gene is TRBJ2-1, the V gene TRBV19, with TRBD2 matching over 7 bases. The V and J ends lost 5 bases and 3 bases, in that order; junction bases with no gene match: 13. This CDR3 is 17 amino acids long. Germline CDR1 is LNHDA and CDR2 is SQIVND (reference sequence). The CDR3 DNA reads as TGTGCCAGTAGTCCACTAAACCCCTCTAGCGGCTACAATGAGCAGTTCTTC. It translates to CASSPLNPSSGYNEQFF.

The CDR3 DNA follows: TGCAGCGTTCTCGAAGGGGACAGTTCTTACGAGCAGTACTTC. It specifies CSVLEGDSSYEQYF. J is TRBJ2-7 and V is TRBV29-1; 7 bases line up with TRBD1. The CDR3 consists of 14 residues. V lost 5 bases and J lost 4; bases outside the gene matches: 11. Per germline, CDR1 SQVTM and CDR2 ANQGSEA.

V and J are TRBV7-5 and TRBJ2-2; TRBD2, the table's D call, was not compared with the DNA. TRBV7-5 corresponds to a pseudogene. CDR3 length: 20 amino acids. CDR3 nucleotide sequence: TGTGCCAGAAGCCCTCGGGTAGCGGGAGTTTTGAGGTGGGACACCGGGGAGCTGTTTTTT. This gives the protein CARSPRVAGVLRWDTGELFF.

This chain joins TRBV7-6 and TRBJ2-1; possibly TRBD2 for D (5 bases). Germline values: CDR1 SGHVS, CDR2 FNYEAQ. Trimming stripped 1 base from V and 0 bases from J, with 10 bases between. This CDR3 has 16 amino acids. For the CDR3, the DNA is TGTGCCAGCAGCTTAGAGGTTGGGAGCTCCTACAATGAGCAGTTCTTC. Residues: CASSLEVGSSYNEQFF.

The CDR3 sequence: CASSLPGQTVYEQYF. Here the CDR3 DNA reads TGTGCCAGCAGTTTACCGGGACAGACCGTCTACGAGCAGTACTTC. This rearrangement joins TRBV5-4 to TRBJ2-7; 7 bases line up with TRBD1. This CDR3 comprises 15 residues. Germline values: CDR1 SGHNT, CDR2 YYREEE (reference sequence). The trim removed 5 bases at V and 3 bases at J, leaving 11 bases unmatched.

CDR3 amino acids: CACTSEVGVSTDTQYF. CDR3 DNA: TGTGCCTGTACCTCAGAGGTGGGGGTTAGCACAGATACGCAGTATTTT. The chain recombines TRBV7-9 with TRBJ2-3; D possibly matches TRBD1 or TRBD2 (5 bases each). Germline V gene lookup returns CDR1 SEHNR and CDR2 FQNEAQ (reference sequence). Trimming took off 11 bases at V and 0 bases at J, with 21 bases between the two ends. This CDR3 comprises 16 residues.

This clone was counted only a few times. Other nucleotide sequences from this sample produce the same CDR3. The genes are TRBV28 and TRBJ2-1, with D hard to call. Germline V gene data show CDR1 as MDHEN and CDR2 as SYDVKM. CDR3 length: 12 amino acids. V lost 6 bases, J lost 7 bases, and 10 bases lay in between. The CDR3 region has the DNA TGTGCCAGCAGCCCTGGGGTAAATGAGCAGTTCTTC. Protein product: CASSPGVNEQFF.

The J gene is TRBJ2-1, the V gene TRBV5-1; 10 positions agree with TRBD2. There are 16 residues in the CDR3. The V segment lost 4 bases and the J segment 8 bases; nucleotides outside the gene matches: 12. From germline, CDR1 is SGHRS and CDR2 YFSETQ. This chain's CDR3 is CASSANPGLAFHEQFF. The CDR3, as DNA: TGCGCCAGCAGCGCAAACCCGGGACTAGCGTTTCATGAGCAGTTCTTC.

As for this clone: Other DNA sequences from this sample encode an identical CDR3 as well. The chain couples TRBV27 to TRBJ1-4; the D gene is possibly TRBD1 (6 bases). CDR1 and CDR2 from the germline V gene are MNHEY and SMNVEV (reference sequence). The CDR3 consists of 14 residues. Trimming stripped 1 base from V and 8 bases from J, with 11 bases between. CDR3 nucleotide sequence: TGTGCCAGCAGTTTATTGGGGGGCGGAGAAAAACTGTTTTTT. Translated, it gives CASSLLGGGEKLFF.

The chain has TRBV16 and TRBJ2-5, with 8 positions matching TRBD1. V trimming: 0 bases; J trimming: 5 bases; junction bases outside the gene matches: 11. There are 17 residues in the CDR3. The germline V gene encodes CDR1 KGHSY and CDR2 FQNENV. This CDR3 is CASSQSVADRVSETQYF. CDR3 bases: TGTGCCAGCAGCCAATCGGTGGCGGACAGGGTTTCGGAGACCCAGTACTTC.

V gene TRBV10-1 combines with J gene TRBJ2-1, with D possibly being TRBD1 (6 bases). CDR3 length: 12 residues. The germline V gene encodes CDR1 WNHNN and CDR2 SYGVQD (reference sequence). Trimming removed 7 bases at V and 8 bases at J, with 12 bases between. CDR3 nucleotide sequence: TGCGCCAGCAAGGGGGACGGCGATGAGCAGTTCTTC. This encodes CASKGDGDEQFF.

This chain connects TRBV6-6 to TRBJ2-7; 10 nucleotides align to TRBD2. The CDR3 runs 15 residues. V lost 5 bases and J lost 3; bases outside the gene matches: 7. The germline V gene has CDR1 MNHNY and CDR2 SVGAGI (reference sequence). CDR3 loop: CASSQDLAGVYEQYF. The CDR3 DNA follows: TGTGCCAGCAGTCAGGATCTAGCGGGAGTCTACGAGCAGTACTTC.

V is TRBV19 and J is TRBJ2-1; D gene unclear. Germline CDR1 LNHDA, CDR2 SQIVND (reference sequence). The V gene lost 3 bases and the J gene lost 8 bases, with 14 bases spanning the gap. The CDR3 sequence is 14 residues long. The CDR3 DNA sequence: TGTGCCAGTAGTATCCTCCCCAGTTACTATGAGCAGTTCTTC. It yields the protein CASSILPSYYEQFF.

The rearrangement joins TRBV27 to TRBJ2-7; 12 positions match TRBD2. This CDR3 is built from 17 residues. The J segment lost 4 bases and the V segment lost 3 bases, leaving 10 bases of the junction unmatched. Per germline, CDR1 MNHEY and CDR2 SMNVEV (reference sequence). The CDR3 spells CASSFALTSGRGYEQYF. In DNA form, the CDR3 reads TGTGCCAGCAGTTTTGCCCTGACTAGCGGGAGAGGGTACGAGCAGTACTTC.

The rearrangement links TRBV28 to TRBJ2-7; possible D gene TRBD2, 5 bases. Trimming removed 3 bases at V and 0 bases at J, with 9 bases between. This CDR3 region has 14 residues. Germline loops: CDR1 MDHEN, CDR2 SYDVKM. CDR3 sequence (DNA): TGTGCCAGCAGTTTCCTTCTAGCCTCCTACGAGCAGTACTTC. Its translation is CASSFLLASYEQYF. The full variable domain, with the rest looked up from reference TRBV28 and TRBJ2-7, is DVKVTQSSRYLVKRTGEKVFLECVQDMDHENMFWYRQDPGLGLRLIYFSYDVKMKEKGDIPEGYSVSREKKERFSLILESASTNQTSMYLCASSFLLASYEQYFGPGTRLTVT.

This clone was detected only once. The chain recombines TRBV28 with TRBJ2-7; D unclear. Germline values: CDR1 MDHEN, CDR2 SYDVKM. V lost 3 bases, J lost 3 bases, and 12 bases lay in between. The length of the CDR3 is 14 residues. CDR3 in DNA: TGTGCCAGCAGTTTTGGCCAGGTGGACTACGAGCAGTACTTC. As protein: CASSFGQVDYEQYF.

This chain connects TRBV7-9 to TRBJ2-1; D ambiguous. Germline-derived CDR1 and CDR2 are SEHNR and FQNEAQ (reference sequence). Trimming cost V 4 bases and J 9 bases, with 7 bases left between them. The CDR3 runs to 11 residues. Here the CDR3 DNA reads TGTGCCAGCAGCTCGGGTGGTGAGCAGTTCTTC. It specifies CASSSGGEQFF.

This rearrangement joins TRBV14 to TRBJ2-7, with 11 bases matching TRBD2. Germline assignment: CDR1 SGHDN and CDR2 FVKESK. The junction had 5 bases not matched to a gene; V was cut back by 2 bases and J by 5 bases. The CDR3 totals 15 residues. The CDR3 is CASSQLAGGGNEQYF. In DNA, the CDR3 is TGTGCCAGCAGCCAACTAGCGGGAGGCGGCAACGAGCAGTACTTC. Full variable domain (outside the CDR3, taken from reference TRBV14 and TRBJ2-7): EAGVTQFPSHSVIEKGQTVTLRCDPISGHDNLYWYRRVMGKEIKFLLHFVKESKQDESGMPNNRFLAERTGGTYSTLKVQPAELEDSGVYFCASSQLAGGGNEQYFGPGTRLTVT.

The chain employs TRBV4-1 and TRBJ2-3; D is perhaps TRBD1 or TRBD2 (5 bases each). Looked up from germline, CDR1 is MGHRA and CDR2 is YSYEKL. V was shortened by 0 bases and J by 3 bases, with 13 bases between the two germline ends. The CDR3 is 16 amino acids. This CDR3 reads CASSQEDSGITDTQYF. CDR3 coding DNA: TGCGCCAGCAGCCAAGAAGACAGCGGCATAACAGATACGCAGTATTTT.